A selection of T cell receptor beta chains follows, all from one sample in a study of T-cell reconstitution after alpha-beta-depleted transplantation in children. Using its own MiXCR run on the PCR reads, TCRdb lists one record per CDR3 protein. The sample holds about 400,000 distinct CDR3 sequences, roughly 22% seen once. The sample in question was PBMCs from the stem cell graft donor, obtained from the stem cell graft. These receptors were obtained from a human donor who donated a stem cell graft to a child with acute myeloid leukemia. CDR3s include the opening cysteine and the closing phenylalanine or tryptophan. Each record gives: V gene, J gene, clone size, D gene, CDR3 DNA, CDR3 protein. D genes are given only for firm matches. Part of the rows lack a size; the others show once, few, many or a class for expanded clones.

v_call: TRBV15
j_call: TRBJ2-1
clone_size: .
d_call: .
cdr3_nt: TGTGCCACCAGCAGTTTCTCCGGGACTCAATACAATGAGCAGTTCTTC
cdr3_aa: CATSSFSGTQYNEQFF

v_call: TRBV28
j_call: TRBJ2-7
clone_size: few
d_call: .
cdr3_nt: TGTGCCAGCGGAGAATCGACCTACGAGCAGTACTTC
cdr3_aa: CASGESTYEQYF

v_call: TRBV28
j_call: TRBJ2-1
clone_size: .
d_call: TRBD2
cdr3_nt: TGTGCCAGCAGTTTAAGGAGCGGGAGTTTCGGTGAGCAGTTCTTC
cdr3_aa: CASSLRSGSFGEQFF

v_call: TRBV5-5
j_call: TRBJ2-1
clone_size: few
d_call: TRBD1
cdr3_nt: TGTGCCAGCAGCGGGGGACAGGGTTCCTACAATGAGCAGTTCTTC
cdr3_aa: CASSGGQGSYNEQFF

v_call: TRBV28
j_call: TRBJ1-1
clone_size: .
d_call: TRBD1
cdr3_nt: TGTGCCAGCAGTCCCAGGACAGGGGGGGTGAACACTGAAGCTTTCTTT
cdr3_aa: CASSPRTGGVNTEAFF

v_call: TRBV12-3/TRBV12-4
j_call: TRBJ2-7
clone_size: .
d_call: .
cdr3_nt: TGTGCCAGCAGTACTAGGACATCTTTATACGAGCAGTACTTC
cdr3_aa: CASSTRTSLYEQYF

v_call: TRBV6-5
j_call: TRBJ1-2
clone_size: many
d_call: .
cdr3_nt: TGTGCCAGCAGTTACTCCCCAGCCGGGGCCTATGGCTACACCTTC
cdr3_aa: CASSYSPAGAYGYTF

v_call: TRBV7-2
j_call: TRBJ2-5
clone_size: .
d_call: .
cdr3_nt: TGTGCCAGCAGCTTAGCGTACGGGGAGACCCAGTACTTC
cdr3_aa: CASSLAYGETQYF

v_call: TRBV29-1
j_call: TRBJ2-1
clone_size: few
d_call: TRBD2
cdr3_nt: TGCAGCGGCATCCTAGCGGGAGGATCGAATGAGCAGTTCTTC
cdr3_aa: CSGILAGGSNEQFF

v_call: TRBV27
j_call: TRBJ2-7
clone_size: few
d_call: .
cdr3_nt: TGTGCCAGCAGTTTCTCCAGGTCGACCTACGAGCAGTACTTC
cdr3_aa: CASSFSRSTYEQYF

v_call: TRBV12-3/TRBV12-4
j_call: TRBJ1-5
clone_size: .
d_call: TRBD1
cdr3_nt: TGTGCCAGCAGCCAAGGGACAGGCGCTCAGCCCCAGCATTTT
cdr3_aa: CASSQGTGAQPQHF

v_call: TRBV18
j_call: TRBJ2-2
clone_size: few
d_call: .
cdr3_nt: TGTGCCAGCTCGAAGCAGAACACGGGCGGGGAGCTGTTTTTT
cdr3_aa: CASSKQNTGGELFF